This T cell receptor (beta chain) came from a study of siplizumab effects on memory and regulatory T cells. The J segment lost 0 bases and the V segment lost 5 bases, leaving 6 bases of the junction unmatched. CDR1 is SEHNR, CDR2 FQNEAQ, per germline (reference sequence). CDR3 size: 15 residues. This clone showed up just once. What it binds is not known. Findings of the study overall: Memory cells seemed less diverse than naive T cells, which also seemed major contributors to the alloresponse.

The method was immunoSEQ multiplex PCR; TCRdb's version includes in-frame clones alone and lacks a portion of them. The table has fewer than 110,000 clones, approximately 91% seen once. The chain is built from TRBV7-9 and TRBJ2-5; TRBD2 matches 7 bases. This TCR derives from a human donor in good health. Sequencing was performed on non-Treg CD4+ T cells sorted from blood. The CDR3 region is CASSLGLADQETQYF. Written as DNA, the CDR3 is TGTGCCAGCAGCCTGGGGCTAGCGGACCAAGAGACCCAGTACTTC.